This passage covers 8 T cell receptor beta chains from one sample sequenced in a study of T-cell memory formation after mild COVID-19. From the 5' RACE reads, TCRdb called clonotypes with MiXCR, one entry per CDR3 protein. The sample lists tens of thousands of distinct CDR3 sequences, approximately 15% occurring once. What was sequenced was PBMCs or a T cell subset sorted from them (not recorded which). The receptor source for this set is an adult woman who had mild COVID-19 (a few samples of this study predate the infection). Cell type and time point are not known.

In this sample, this clonotype turned up a few times. This chain joins TRBV7-2 and TRBJ1-5; D unresolved. This CDR3 is 15 amino acids long. In germline, CDR1 is SGHTA, CDR2 FQGNSA. Trimming removed 2 bases from V and 6 bases from J, with 14 bases in between. CDR3 nucleotide sequence: TGTGCCAGCAGCTTATATCGGATATGGGGTCAGCCCCAGCATTTT. Its translation: CASSLYRIWGQPQHF.

The sample holds one count of this clonotype. This chain uses TRBV4-2 with TRBJ2-3, with 12 bases that match TRBD2. Losses at the gene ends were 0 bases for V and 5 bases for J; bases not matched to a gene: 15. The CDR3 is made up of 20 amino acids. CDR1 is LGHNA, CDR2 YNFKEQ, per germline. CDR3 sequence: CASSQEARGQLAGGGDTQYF. The CDR3 nucleotides are TGTGCCAGCAGCCAAGAGGCTAGGGGACAGCTAGCGGGAGGGGGAGATACGCAGTATTTT.

V usage is TRBV5-1 and J usage is TRBJ2-7; weak D call: TRBD2 (5 bases). V gave up 4 bases and J gave up 0 bases, with 11 bases separating them. The CDR3 length is 14 residues. Per the germline V gene, CDR1 is SGHRS and CDR2 is YFSETQ. CDR3 region: CASSTERDSYEQYF. The CDR3 nucleotides are TGCGCCAGCAGCACGGAACGGGACTCCTACGAGCAGTACTTC.

V and J are TRBV4-1 and TRBJ1-5, with D possibly TRBD1 on 5 matching bases. V gave up 1 base and J gave up 0 bases, with 13 bases separating them. The CDR3 spans 17 residues. Germline V lookup: CDR1 MGHRA, CDR2 YSYEKL. CDR3 loop: CASSQGPTEYSNQPQHF. In DNA, the CDR3 is TGCGCCAGCAGCCAAGGCCCGACAGAGTATAGCAATCAGCCCCAGCATTTT.

This clonotype was seen a few times. The genes are TRBV9 and TRBJ2-7; no clear D gene. Trimming left V 0 bases short and J 4 bases short, with 11 bases between. Germline lookup yields CDR1 SGDLS and CDR2 YYNGEE. This CDR3 is 14 amino acids long. Written as DNA, the CDR3 is TGTGCCAGCAGCGTAGCCGACACGATTTACGAGCAGTACTTC. Residues: CASSVADTIYEQYF.

The chain combines TRBV20-1 with TRBJ1-5; no reliable D call. Germline V lookup: CDR1 DFQATT, CDR2 SNEGSKA (reference sequence). The V and J ends lost 3 bases and 6 bases respectively, with 9 bases between them. The CDR3 runs 12 residues. In DNA, the CDR3 is TGCAGTGCTAGTGAAGATCTTCAGCCCCAGCATTTT. Its translation is CSASEDLQPQHF.

In this sample, this clonotype turned up a few times. The J gene is TRBJ2-7, the V gene TRBV6-5; TRBD1 matches 7 bases. The J segment lost 1 base and the V segment lost 2 bases, leaving 8 bases of the junction unmatched. From germline, CDR1 is MNHEY and CDR2 SVGAGI. The CDR3 totals 16 residues. Here the CDR3 DNA reads TGTGCCAGCAGTTACGGTGACGGACAGGCTTCCTACGAGCAGTACTTC. Amino acid sequence: CASSYGDGQASYEQYF.

This clonotype appeared a few times. The chain links TRBV11-2 to TRBJ2-2; perhaps D is TRBD1 or TRBD2 (5 bases each). CDR3 length: 15 residues. V shed 1 base and J shed 4 bases, with 10 bases lying between them. Germline assignment: CDR1 SGHAT and CDR2 FQNNGV. The DNA for the CDR3 is TGTGCCAGCAGCTTAGGTTGGGGGATCACCGGGGAGCTGTTTTTT. It codes for CASSLGWGITGELFF.